This is a list of T cell receptor beta chains from one sample in a study of blood T cell repertoires in COVID-19. Data came from immunoSEQ multiplex PCR; TCRdb stores just in-frame clones and leaves some out. The data hold tens of thousands of clones, with 89% observed a single time. The material sequenced was peripheral blood. The receptor set was obtained from a human donor in a cohort sampled during active COVID-19. The CDR3 runs from the conserved cysteine through the conserved F or W. A D gene is named only where the DNA matches it firmly. Only part of the rows carry a size: once, few, many, or a class if the clone is expanded.

j_gene: TRBJ2-7
v_gene: TRBV13
d_gene: TRBD2
abundance: once
CDR3nt: TGTGCCAGCAGCTCCACCGGTCGTAGCGGGAGAGGCCACGAGCAGTACTTC
CDR3aa: CASSSTGRSGRGHEQYF

j_gene: TRBJ2-7
v_gene: TRBV11-2
d_gene: TRBD2
abundance: NA
CDR3nt: TGTGCCAGCAGCCCGGGACTAGCGGGGAGCGTTTACGCCTACGAGCAGTACTTC
CDR3aa: CASSPGLAGSVYAYEQYF

j_gene: TRBJ2-3
v_gene: TRBV20-1
d_gene: TRBD2
abundance: NA
CDR3nt: TGCAGTGCTAGTTTACGGGGGGGGGCAGATACGCAGTATTTT
CDR3aa: CSASLRGGADTQYF

j_gene: TRBJ1-4
v_gene: TRBV28
d_gene: TRBD1
abundance: NA
CDR3nt: TGTGCCAGCAGTACCGGGACAGGGCCTAATGAAAAACTGTTTTTT
CDR3aa: CASSTGTGPNEKLFF

j_gene: TRBJ1-5
v_gene: TRBV9
d_gene: NA
abundance: few
CDR3nt: TGTGCCAGCAGCCGACAGGCTATCAATCAGCCCCAGCATTTT
CDR3aa: CASSRQAINQPQHF

j_gene: TRBJ2-1
v_gene: TRBV2
d_gene: NA
abundance: NA
CDR3nt: TGTGCCAGCACCGACTGGATCGACGTCGACAATGAGCAGTTCTTC
CDR3aa: CASTDWIDVDNEQFF

j_gene: TRBJ1-5
v_gene: TRBV6-5
d_gene: NA
abundance: once
CDR3nt: TGTGCCAGCATCGGGGGGCAGGGCAATCAGCCCCAGCATTTT
CDR3aa: CASIGGQGNQPQHF

j_gene: TRBJ1-2
v_gene: TRBV25-1
d_gene: TRBD1
abundance: NA
CDR3nt: TGTGCCAGCAGTGTCGACAGGGGGCTCGGCTACACCTTC
CDR3aa: CASSVDRGLGYTF

j_gene: TRBJ2-6
v_gene: TRBV27
d_gene: NA
abundance: NA
CDR3nt: TGTGCCAGCAGTCCCCCCGGAGGGCTCTCATCTGGGGCCAACGTCCTGACTTTC
CDR3aa: CASSPPGGLSSGANVLTF

j_gene: TRBJ2-7
v_gene: TRBV5-4
d_gene: NA
abundance: NA
CDR3nt: TGTGCCAGCAGCCGGACAGAGGCCTACGAGCAGTACTTC
CDR3aa: CASSRTEAYEQYF

j_gene: TRBJ2-1
v_gene: TRBV13
d_gene: NA
abundance: NA
CDR3nt: TGTGCCAGCAGCTTAGAAGGGGGCAATGAGCAGTTCTTC
CDR3aa: CASSLEGGNEQFF

j_gene: TRBJ2-7
v_gene: TRBV12-3/TRBV12-4
d_gene: NA
abundance: NA
CDR3nt: TGTGCCAGCAGTCGGGGGCGGGAGTACGAGCAGTACTTC
CDR3aa: CASSRGREYEQYF

j_gene: TRBJ2-3
v_gene: TRBV11-2
d_gene: TRBD2
abundance: NA
CDR3nt: TGTGCCAGCAGCCGACTAGCGGGAGTTTTGGCAGATACGCAGTATTTT
CDR3aa: CASSRLAGVLADTQYF

j_gene: TRBJ1-1
v_gene: TRBV30
d_gene: NA
abundance: NA
CDR3nt: TGTGCCTGGAGTGTATCCGCTGAAGCTTTCTTT
CDR3aa: CAWSVSAEAFF

j_gene: TRBJ2-3
v_gene: TRBV7-3
d_gene: NA
abundance: NA
CDR3nt: TGTGCCAGCAGCTCGGAGGGGGCGGCGGATACGCAGTATTTT
CDR3aa: CASSSEGAADTQYF

j_gene: TRBJ2-3
v_gene: TRBV12-3/TRBV12-4
d_gene: TRBD1
abundance: NA
CDR3nt: TGTGCCAGCAGCCAGCAGGGGGCCGTTGTGCAGTATTTT
CDR3aa: CASSQQGAVVQYF

j_gene: TRBJ1-2
v_gene: TRBV7-6
d_gene: NA
abundance: NA
CDR3nt: TGTGCCAGCAGCCCAGCGGGGGGTGGCTATGGCTACACCTTC
CDR3aa: CASSPAGGGYGYTF

j_gene: TRBJ1-1
v_gene: TRBV6-5
d_gene: TRBD1
abundance: NA
CDR3nt: TGTGCCAGCACGGACAGGGAGGCCACTGAAGCTTTCTTT
CDR3aa: CASTDREATEAFF

j_gene: TRBJ1-1
v_gene: TRBV9
d_gene: TRBD1
abundance: NA
CDR3nt: TGTGCCAGCAGCGGCCGGGACAGGGGCCGCGCAGCTTTCTTT
CDR3aa: CASSGRDRGRAAFF

j_gene: TRBJ2-7
v_gene: TRBV3-1/TRBV3-2
d_gene: TRBD2
abundance: NA
CDR3nt: TGTGCCAGCAGCCAAGGGTATACTAGCGGGCACGAGCAGTACTTC
CDR3aa: CASSQGYTSGHEQYF

j_gene: TRBJ1-6
v_gene: TRBV28
d_gene: NA
abundance: NA
CDR3nt: TGTGCCTCCGAAGCGGTGGGCTCCTATAATTCACCCCTCCACTTT
CDR3aa: CASEAVGSYNSPLHF

j_gene: TRBJ1-1
v_gene: TRBV12-3/TRBV12-4
d_gene: NA
abundance: NA
CDR3nt: TGTGCCGTTCGACTCGGGGGTGAAGCTTTCTTT
CDR3aa: CAVRLGGEAFF

j_gene: TRBJ1-1
v_gene: TRBV5-1
d_gene: NA
abundance: NA
CDR3nt: TGCGCCAGCAGCTTGGCCGAGGGGGGGATCCTGAACACTGAAGCTTTCTTT
CDR3aa: CASSLAEGGILNTEAFF

j_gene: TRBJ1-2
v_gene: TRBV11-2
d_gene: TRBD1
abundance: once
CDR3nt: TGTGCCAGCAGCTTAGATAGGGAAACAGGGGACGGCTACACCTTC
CDR3aa: CASSLDRETGDGYTF

j_gene: TRBJ2-3
v_gene: TRBV10-3
d_gene: NA
abundance: NA
CDR3nt: TGTGCCACCTCCCCAGATGTACCCGGTGAGGGTACGCAGTATTTT
CDR3aa: CATSPDVPGEGTQYF